Presented here are 5 T cell receptor beta chains from one specimen sequenced in a study of cytomegalovirus exposure and HLA in healthy donors (dated by TCRdb to the late 2010s). The method was the immunoSEQ multiplex PCR assay. A mixture of 60 forward primers for TCR Vbeta segments and 13 reverse primers for TCR Jbeta segments was used in the multiplex PCR. TCRdb carries this immuneACCESS record with in-frame sequences only. Its versions omit some clonotypes, under half of them owing to an unresolved V gene in the studies checked, with the rest unexplained. Recorded for this sample are under 150,000 clones; around 85% of them occurred a single time. The ten most abundant clones make up more than 1.5% of the sample. Sequencing used PBMCs. The receptors stem from a boy between 10 and 17 years old in good health and CMV-seronegative.

The CDR3 sequence is CASSLGGQGVQETQYF. The CDR3 DNA follows: TGTGCCAGCAGCTTGGGGGGTCAGGGGGTCCAAGAGACCCAGTACTTC. The chain is built from TRBV5-4 and TRBJ2-5; 7 bases line up with TRBD1. Germline CDR1 is SGHNT and CDR2 is YYREEE (reference sequence). J was trimmed by 1 base and V by 0 bases; bases with no gene match: 6. CDR3 length equals 16 residues.

CDR3 in DNA: TGCAGCGTTGCCCAGGGTAATTATGGCTACACCTTC. Translating gives CSVAQGNYGYTF. The rearrangement joins TRBV29-1 to TRBJ1-2, with D perhaps matching TRBD1 (5 bases). The CDR3 length is 12 residues. The V end lost 4 bases, the J end lost 5 bases, and 11 bases lay between the germline ends. CDR1 SQVTM and CDR2 ANQGSEA come from the germline V gene.

The gene calls are TRBV11-2 and TRBJ2-7, with a possible D match to TRBD2 (6 bases). This CDR3 region has 16 residues. Germline V gives CDR1 SGHAT, CDR2 FQNNGV. The V gene lost 5 bases and the J gene lost 0 bases, with 17 bases spanning the gap. In nucleotides, the CDR3 is TGTGCCAGCAGCCGCCCCCGGGACTGGATCTCCTACGAGCAGTACTTC. It is translated as CASSRPRDWISYEQYF.

This clone has a single count. The V gene is TRBV7-6, the J gene TRBJ2-3; tentative D call: TRBD1 (5 bases). V was trimmed by 3 bases and J by 6 bases, leaving 13 bases between them. The CDR3 consists of 14 residues. CDR1 is SGHVS and CDR2 is FNYEAQ in the germline V gene. The CDR3 region has the DNA TGTGCCAGCAGCTTGGGGCTAAGTAGCGATACGCAGTATTTT. It is translated as CASSLGLSSDTQYF.

The rearrangement uses TRBV11-3 and TRBJ2-3; the D is unclear. Germline CDR1 and CDR2: SGHNT and YENEEA. V shed 1 base and J shed 1 base, with 3 bases lying between them. The CDR3 spans 13 residues. The CDR3 coding sequence is TGTGCCAGCAGCTTAGCAGGCACAGATACGCAGTATTTT. Amino acids: CASSLAGTDTQYF.